These 2 T cell receptor beta chains came from one sample sequenced in a study of cytomegalovirus exposure and HLA in healthy donors. PCR used 60 Vbeta primers and 13 Jbeta primers. Sequencing was performed with immunoSEQ multiplex PCR; in TCRdb, only in-frame clones are kept and a portion is missing. Found here are hundreds of thousands of clones, 70% to 85% of them singletons; the top ten hold more than 0.45%. The sample comprised PBMCs. The receptors here all came from a woman aged 40-49 years in good health and CMV-seronegative.

V usage is TRBV4-1 and J usage is TRBJ1-2, with TRBD1 matching 8 bases. Germline V gives CDR1 MGHRA, CDR2 YSYEKL. V shed 0 bases and J 8 bases; nucleotides not matched to a gene: 8. This CDR3 is built from 15 residues. The CDR3 DNA is TGCGCCAGCAGCCAAGATGACAGGGGCGGCTCCGGCTACACCTTC. As protein: CASSQDDRGGSGYTF.

The chain joins TRBV7-9 to TRBJ2-2; 7 nucleotides agree with TRBD1. The trim removed 5 bases at V and 2 bases at J, leaving 11 bases unmatched. The CDR3 has 17 residues. CDR1 and CDR2 (germline): SEHNR, FQNEAQ (reference sequence). Written as DNA, the CDR3 is TGTGCCAGCAGCACGAAGGGGGACAGCCTTAACACCGGGGAGCTGTTTTTT. This gives the protein CASSTKGDSLNTGELFF.